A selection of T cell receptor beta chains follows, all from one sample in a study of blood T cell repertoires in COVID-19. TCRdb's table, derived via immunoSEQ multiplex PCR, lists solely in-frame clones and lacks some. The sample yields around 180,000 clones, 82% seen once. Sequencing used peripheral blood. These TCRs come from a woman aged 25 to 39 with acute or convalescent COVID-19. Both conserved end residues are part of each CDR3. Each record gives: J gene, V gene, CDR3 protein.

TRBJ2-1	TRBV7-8	CASSRRQGSSNEQFF
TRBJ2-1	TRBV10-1	CASSTSGRPDHEQFF
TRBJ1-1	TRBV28	CASSLTSSGTGIWGTEAFF
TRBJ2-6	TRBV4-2	CASSQDSYRDRGSAGANVLTF
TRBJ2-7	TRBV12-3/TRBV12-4	CASSPAVSYEQYF
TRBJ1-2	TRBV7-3	CASRHDRGKKNSNYGYTF
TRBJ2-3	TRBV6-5	CASSGTGTDTQYF
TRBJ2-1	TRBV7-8	CASSGRVSGNEQFF
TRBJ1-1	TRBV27	CASSLWGGMNTEAFF
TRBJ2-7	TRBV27	CASSFGQNIYEQYF
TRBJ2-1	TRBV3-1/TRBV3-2	CASSAPGTGWNEQFF
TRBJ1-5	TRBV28	CASRALTDQPQHF
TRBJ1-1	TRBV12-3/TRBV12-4	CASSLTENTEAFF
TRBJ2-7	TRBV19	CASSIYRGTVEQYF
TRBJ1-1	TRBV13	CASSLRTGKGTEAFF
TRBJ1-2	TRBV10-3	CAIKGGAPGYGYTF
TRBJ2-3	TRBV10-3	CAIADSGTDTQYF
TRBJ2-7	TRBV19	CASSPGLAFEQYF
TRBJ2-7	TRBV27	CASSLGGSGYEQYF
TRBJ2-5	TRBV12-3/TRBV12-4	CASSLNGKETQYF
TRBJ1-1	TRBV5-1	CASSVGQPNTEAFF
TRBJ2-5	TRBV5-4	CASSSIAGGQETQYF
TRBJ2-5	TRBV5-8	CASSLETRSQETQYF
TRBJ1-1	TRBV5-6	CASSLGAGGITEAFF
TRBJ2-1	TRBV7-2	CASSGGNELLPTNEQFF
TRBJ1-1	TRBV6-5	CASSSGRSTEAFF
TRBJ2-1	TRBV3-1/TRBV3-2	CASSQVGLRTSRELFF
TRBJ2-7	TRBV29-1	CSVEDPPSEQYF
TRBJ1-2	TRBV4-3	CASSRDSSSGAYGYTF
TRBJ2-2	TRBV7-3	CASSGGTTGELFF
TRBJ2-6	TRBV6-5	CATQGPKSGANVLTF
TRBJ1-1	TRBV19	CASSIPRREAFF
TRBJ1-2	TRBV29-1	CSVVGTNRDGYTF
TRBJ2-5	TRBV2	CASTSAGAAGTQYF
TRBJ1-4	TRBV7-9	CASSGQGGEKLFF
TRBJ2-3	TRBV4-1	CASSQRKQENTQYF
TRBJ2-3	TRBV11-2	CASTFGRGTDTQYF
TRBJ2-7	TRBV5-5	CASSSHPGLWEQYF
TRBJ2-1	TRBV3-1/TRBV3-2	CASSQHPLGLAGAEQFF
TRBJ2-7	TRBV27	CASRRTSGIYEQYF
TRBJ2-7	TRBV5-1	CASSLHRTGAGGEQYF
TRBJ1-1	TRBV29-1	CSVEGRLNTEAFF
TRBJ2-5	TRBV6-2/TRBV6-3	CASSYTTGQGTQYF
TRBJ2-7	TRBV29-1	CSVGTGSEQYF
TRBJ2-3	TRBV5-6	CASTQLAGDTDTQYF
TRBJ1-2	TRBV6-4	CARGDRANYGYTF
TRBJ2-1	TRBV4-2	CASSQERGGLPSYNEQFF
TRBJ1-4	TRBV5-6	CASSLVAGNEKLFF
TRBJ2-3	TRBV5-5	CASSWGLATTDTQYF
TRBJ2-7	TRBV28	CASNPRGGLYEQYF
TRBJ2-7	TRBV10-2	CASSVNLNYEQYF